This T cell receptor beta chain comes out of a study of shared clonotypes between healthy human individuals. Within Nashville, Tennessee resided all donors, each a Caucasian adult. Trimming left V 1 base short and J 4 bases short, with 14 bases between. This CDR3 has 16 residues. Per germline, CDR1 MGHRA and CDR2 YSYEKL. Libraries were prepared by immunoSEQ multiplex PCR; TCRdb keeps only in-frame clonotypes and omits some of them. The sample comprises some 690,000 clones, roughly 87% of which are singletons, and 30% to 40% rests with the top ten. V gene TRBV4-1 combines with J gene TRBJ1-3; possible D gene TRBD1, 6 bases. The TCR originated in a man between 18 and 35 years old in good health. Some clones in this sample may be carry-over from other donors' samples. Input material: memory CD8+ T cells from PBMCs. Subset of the sample: CD45RO+ cells pooled with CCR7-negative TemRA cells. In DNA, the CDR3 is TGCGCCAGCAGCCAAGTAACAGGGAGGGAGGGAAACACCATATATTTT. Protein sequence: CASSQVTGREGNTIYF.